Shown below are 5 T cell receptor beta chains from a single sample sequenced in a study of vaccination and CD4 T cells after COVID-19. Antigen specificity for these receptors is unknown. An Oncomine TCR Beta short-read assay was used to sequence the DNA from cultured CD4+ T cells. Genomic DNA was extracted from cultured CD4+ T cells. One entry per CDR3 protein results from TCRdb running MiXCR on the PCR reads. The table includes approximately 9,000 distinct CDR3 sequences, about 36% detected once. Treatment specified: roughly 10-day PBMC culture with coronavirus spike peptide pools or control peptides (ViraFEST assay). One should note that the unexposed donor's CD4+ T cells were collected before the COVID-19 pandemic (2011-2018). The sequenced material came from CD4+ T cells from blood, cultured in vitro. These receptors originate from a human donor in good health.

This clonotype was counted between two and nine times. A read error may produce the germline difference seen at one junction end. This chain links TRBV7-2 with TRBJ1-4; no definite D call. CDR1 and CDR2 from the germline V gene are SGHTA and FQGNSA. The CDR3 is made up of 12 amino acids. This CDR3 is CASSGSNERLFF. Written as DNA, the CDR3 is TGTGCCAGCAGCGGGAGTAATGAAAGACTGTTTTTT.

This rearrangement joins TRBV18 to TRBJ1-1, with TRBD1 matching 7 bases. Germline V CDR1 and CDR2: KGHSH, LQKENI. With 4 bases clipped from V and 0 bases from J, the junction kept 5 bases outside the gene matches. The CDR3 extends over 15 amino acids. The CDR3 is CASSRPDRVNTEAFF. The CDR3 nucleotides read TGTGCCAGCTCACGACCAGACAGGGTGAACACTGAAGCTTTCTTT.

The table lists this clonotype with a few counts. This chain links TRBV6-1 with TRBJ1-5; 7 nucleotides agree with TRBD1. Germline values: CDR1 MNHNS, CDR2 SASEGT. The CDR3 totals 17 residues. V was clipped by 4 bases and J by 0 bases; unmatched bases: 9. The CDR3 reads CASSGRQGLDSNQPQHF. The CDR3 region has the DNA TGTGCCAGCAGTGGGCGACAGGGACTGGATAGCAATCAGCCCCAGCATTTT.

This clonotype was counted a few times. The chain joins TRBV6-1 to TRBJ2-7; weak D call: TRBD1 (6 bases). Per the germline V gene, CDR1 is MNHNS and CDR2 is SASEGT. The germline V and J ends were trimmed by 5 bases and 4 bases, with 21 bases remaining between them. This CDR3 spans 16 amino acids. Here the CDR3 DNA reads TGTGCCAGCAGTCCTCTCCATGGACAGAGCCTGTACGAGCAGTACTTC. Translating it yields CASSPLHGQSLYEQYF.

In this sample, this clonotype turned up a few times. The rearrangement uses TRBV7-2 and TRBJ1-6, with 8 nucleotides matching TRBD1. The CDR3 length is 19 residues. With V trimmed by 0 bases and J by 6 bases, 13 bases remained unmatched. CDR1 is SGHTA, CDR2 FQGNSA, per germline. CDR3 coding DNA: TGTGCCAGCAGCTTAGCATACGGGACAGGATCATCGTTTAATTCACCCCTCCACTTT. Its translation is CASSLAYGTGSSFNSPLHF.